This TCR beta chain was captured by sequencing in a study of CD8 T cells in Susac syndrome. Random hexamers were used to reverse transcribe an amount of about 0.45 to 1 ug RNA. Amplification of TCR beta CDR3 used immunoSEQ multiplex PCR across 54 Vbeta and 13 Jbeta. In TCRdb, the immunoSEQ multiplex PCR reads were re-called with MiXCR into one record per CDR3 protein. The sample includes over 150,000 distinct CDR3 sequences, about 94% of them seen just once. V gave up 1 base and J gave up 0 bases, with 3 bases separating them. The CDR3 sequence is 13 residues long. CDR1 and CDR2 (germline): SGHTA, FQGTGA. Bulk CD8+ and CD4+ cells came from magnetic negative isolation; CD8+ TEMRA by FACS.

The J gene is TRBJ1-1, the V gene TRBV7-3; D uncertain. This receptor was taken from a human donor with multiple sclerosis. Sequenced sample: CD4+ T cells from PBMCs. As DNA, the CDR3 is TGTGCCAGCAGCTTAAGCCTGAACACTGAAGCTTTCTTT. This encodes CASSLSLNTEAFF.